Below, 25 T cell receptor beta chains from the same sample are listed, as sequenced in a study of blood T cell repertoires in COVID-19. Profiled with immunoSEQ multiplex PCR; TCRdb holds only in-frame clones, not every one. The sample yields some 16,000 clones, around nine tenths seen once. The sequencing sample was made of peripheral blood. The receptor source for this set is a human donor in a cohort sampled during active COVID-19.

The V and J genes are TRBV10-2 and TRBJ2-1; 9 positions agree with TRBD1. The ends lost 3 bases at V and 6 bases at J; junction bases unmatched: 12. Germline assignment: CDR1 WSHSY and CDR2 SAAADI. This CDR3 comprises 17 residues. The CDR3 region is CASSDLVGTGIGNEQFF. CDR3 sequence (DNA): TGCGCCAGCAGTGACTTGGTGGGGACAGGGATCGGCAATGAGCAGTTCTTC.

A remark on this clone: Other DNA sequences within the sample encode an identical CDR3. The chain combines TRBV7-2 with TRBJ2-5, with 11 bases identical to TRBD2. With 6 bases clipped from V and 1 base from J, the junction kept 4 bases outside the gene matches. Germline assignment: CDR1 SGHTA and CDR2 FQGNSA. The CDR3 is made up of 15 amino acids. The CDR3 protein is CASSSTSGVQETQYF. The CDR3 DNA reads TGTGCCAGCAGTTCGACTAGCGGGGTCCAAGAGACCCAGTACTTC.

The CDR3 loop is CASSSPSSGEQYF. CDR3 DNA sequence: TGTGCCAGCAGCTCGCCCTCCAGCGGCGAGCAGTACTTC. The gene calls are TRBV7-8 and TRBJ2-7; a weak D match, TRBD2 (5 bases). Per the germline V gene, CDR1 is SGHVS and CDR2 is FQNEAQ. With 4 bases removed from V and 6 bases from J, the gap between germline ends came to 13 bases. There are 13 residues in the CDR3. Full variable domain (rest looked up from reference TRBV7-8 and TRBJ2-7): GAGVSQSPRYKVAKRGQDVALRCDPISGHVSLFWYQQALGQGPEFLTYFQNEAQLDKSGLPSDRFFAERPEGSVSTLKIQRTQQEDSAVYLCASSSPSSGEQYFGPGTRLTVT.

The chain employs TRBV11-3 and TRBJ2-3, with D perhaps matching TRBD1 (5 bases). Trimming took off 5 bases at V and 4 bases at J, with 13 bases between the two ends. There are 14 residues in the CDR3. Germline CDR1 and CDR2: SGHNT and YENEEA. The CDR3 is CASSDRRGSDTQYF. CDR3 DNA sequence: TGTGCCAGCAGCGACCGAAGGGGTTCAGATACGCAGTATTTT.

The V call is TRBV4-2, the J call TRBJ1-6; tentative D call: TRBD1 (6 bases). Looked up from germline, CDR1 is LGHNA and CDR2 is YNFKEQ. The length of the CDR3 is 16 residues. The V and J ends lost 0 bases and 6 bases respectively, with 12 bases between them. The CDR3 DNA sequence: TGTGCCAGCAGCCAAGAAGGGGGAGTGACTAATTCACCCCTCCACTTT. Encoded protein: CASSQEGGVTNSPLHF.

The J gene is TRBJ1-2, the V gene TRBV6-2 or TRBV6-3; perhaps TRBD1 as D (5 bases). V lost 5 bases to trimming and J lost 5 bases, with 9 bases between them. The CDR3 has 12 residues. The germline V gene encodes CDR1 MNHEY and CDR2 SVGEGT. Here the CDR3 DNA reads TGTGCCAGCAGTCCAGGGCCATATGGCTACACCTTC. Protein: CASSPGPYGYTF.

This chain joins TRBV7-2 and TRBJ2-7, with D unclear. The germline V gene encodes CDR1 SGHTA and CDR2 FQGNSA. The V and J ends lost 1 base and 3 bases respectively, with 10 bases between them. This CDR3 has 14 residues. The DNA of the CDR3 is TGTGCCAGCAGCTTAGGAGACAACTTCTACGAGCAGTACTTC. Translating gives CASSLGDNFYEQYF.

The V and J genes are TRBV5-4 and TRBJ2-1; maybe TRBD2 (5 bases). V was pared by 7 bases and J by 0 bases, with 14 bases between. This CDR3 has 15 residues. Germline assignment: CDR1 SGHNT and CDR2 YYREEE (reference sequence). CDR3 nucleotide sequence: TGTGCCAGCGCGGATGGGAGCGTCTCCTACAATGAGCAGTTCTTC. Its protein is CASADGSVSYNEQFF.

This sequence joins TRBV7-9 and TRBJ2-7, with 12 positions matching TRBD2. The CDR3 length is 15 residues. Germline CDR1 reads SEHNR; CDR2 reads FQNEAQ (reference sequence). The junction had 5 bases not matched to a gene; V was cut back by 5 bases and J by 3 bases. CDR3 DNA sequence: TGTGCCAGCAGCCGACTAGCGGGGGTCCTCTACGAGCAGTACTTC. It translates to CASSRLAGVLYEQYF.

Only a few counts were recorded for this clone. The chain joins TRBV9 to TRBJ2-7; 7 bases match TRBD1. Germline V lookup: CDR1 SGDLS, CDR2 YYNGEE. With 4 bases clipped from V and 5 bases from J, the junction kept 3 bases outside the gene matches. This CDR3 contains 12 residues. CDR3 residues: CASSIDRDEQYF. CDR3 DNA: TGTGCCAGCAGCATTGACAGGGACGAGCAGTACTTC.

The chain employs TRBV7-9 and TRBJ2-6; maybe TRBD2 (6 bases). The germline CDR1 and CDR2 sequences are SEHNR and FQNEAQ (reference sequence). The ends were cut back, 5 bases at V and 4 bases at J, with 15 bases in the middle. CDR3 length: 16 amino acids. CDR3 in amino acids: CASSPGVGVGANVLTF. The DNA for the CDR3 is TGTGCCAGCAGCCCGGGGGTTGGGGTAGGGGCCAACGTCCTGACTTTC.

The J gene is TRBJ2-3, the V gene TRBV4-3; TRBD2 agrees at 7 bases. The V gene end was trimmed by 2 bases and the J gene end by 4 bases; junction bases not matched to a gene: 12. Germline CDR1 LGHNA, CDR2 YSLEER. The length of the CDR3 is 17 residues. The CDR3 region has the DNA TGCGCCAGCAGCCAAACCCCGGGGGGAGTGCGCGCAGATACGCAGTATTTT. Protein product: CASSQTPGGVRADTQYF.

The chain is built from TRBV4-1 and TRBJ1-5; D is possibly TRBD1 (6 bases). The CDR3 is 15 residues long. CDR1 and CDR2 (germline): MGHRA, YSYEKL. The V end was cut by 6 bases, the J end by 0 bases, with 12 bases between. The chain's CDR3 is CASSRQVNSNQPQHF. The CDR3, as DNA: TGCGCCAGCAGTCGACAGGTAAATAGCAATCAGCCCCAGCATTTT.

The gene calls are TRBV6-2 or TRBV6-3 and TRBJ2-7; D might be TRBD1 (6 bases). Trimming removed 5 bases at V and 5 bases at J, with 13 bases between. The CDR3 is 13 amino acids. Per the germline V gene, CDR1 is MNHEY and CDR2 is SVGEGT. The CDR3 here is CASSLQGLHEQYF. The DNA of the CDR3 is TGTGCCAGCAGTCTACAGGGTCTCCACGAGCAGTACTTC.

The chain links TRBV7-2 to TRBJ2-7; 9 positions match TRBD1. The CDR3 consists of 15 residues. After removal of 5 bases from V and 5 bases from J, the junction contained 10 bases not matched to a gene. From germline, CDR1 is SGHTA and CDR2 FQGNSA. The CDR3, as DNA: TGTGCCAGCAGCGCCCCGGGACAGGGTTTGAACGAGCAGTACTTC. Amino acids: CASSAPGQGLNEQYF.

This clone was observed a few times. This chain uses TRBV4-1 with TRBJ1-6; 7 bases are shared with TRBD1. Germline V gene sequence: CDR1 MGHRA, CDR2 YSYEKL. With V trimmed by 1 base and J by 14 bases, 5 bases remained unmatched. This CDR3 spans 13 amino acids. CDR3 protein: CASSQGQGITLHF. DNA for the CDR3: TGCGCCAGCAGCCAAGGACAGGGAATAACCCTCCACTTT.

This clone was found a few times. V is TRBV5-1 and J is TRBJ1-2; D is uncertain. CDR1 SGHRS and CDR2 YFSETQ come from the germline V gene. The CDR3 runs to 17 residues. V gave up 3 bases and J gave up 4 bases, with 22 bases separating them. CDR3 amino acids: CASSSGGTLQLGYGYTF. The CDR3 bases are TGCGCCAGCAGCTCGGGAGGAACACTACAACTCGGCTATGGCTACACCTTC.

J is TRBJ2-2 and V is TRBV5-1; TRBD2 matches 13 bases. This CDR3 has 18 amino acids. V lost 1 base to trimming and J lost 6 bases; unmatched junction nucleotides: 9. Per the germline V gene, CDR1 is SGHRS and CDR2 is YFSETQ. The CDR3 is CASSLQTSGGAIAGELFF. The CDR3 DNA follows: TGCGCCAGCAGCTTGCAAACTAGCGGGGGGGCCATTGCCGGGGAGCTGTTTTTT.

This chain joins TRBV19 and TRBJ1-4; 7 bases line up with TRBD1. The germline V gene encodes CDR1 LNHDA and CDR2 SQIVND (reference sequence). The CDR3 is made up of 17 amino acids. With V trimmed by 6 bases and J by 1 base, 11 bases remained unmatched. The CDR3 sequence is CASSLSRGTLTNEKLFF. CDR3 sequence (DNA): TGTGCCAGTAGCCTATCCAGGGGGACCCTAACTAATGAAAAACTGTTTTTT.

This clone was seen a single time. V is TRBV6-2 or TRBV6-3 and J is TRBJ1-2; maybe TRBD1 (6 bases). This CDR3 has 15 amino acids. V lost 4 bases, J lost 6 bases, and 18 bases lay in between. Germline values: CDR1 MNHEY, CDR2 SVGEGT. This CDR3 is CASSLDRTIYNGYTF. The CDR3 DNA sequence: TGTGCCAGCAGTTTGGACAGAACGATCTATAATGGCTACACCTTC.

This chain joins TRBV19 and TRBJ1-2; TRBD1 aligns across 7 bases. CDR3 size: 16 residues. CDR1 is LNHDA and CDR2 is SQIVND in the germline V gene (reference sequence). Trimming took 5 bases from V and 8 from J; bases not matched to a gene: 17. The chain's CDR3 is CASSGYVRQGRIGYTF. The CDR3 DNA sequence: TGTGCCAGTAGTGGTTACGTACGACAGGGCCGAATAGGCTACACCTTC.

This rearrangement joins TRBV5-4 to TRBJ2-1; 8 nucleotides agree with TRBD2. V trimming: 5 bases; J trimming: 4 bases; junction bases outside the gene matches: 8. Germline CDR1 is SGHNT and CDR2 is YYREEE (reference sequence). The CDR3 has 15 amino acids. CDR3 in DNA: TGTGCCAGCAGTTCGGGTGCGGGGGGTTACAATGAGCAGTTCTTC. Translating gives CASSSGAGGYNEQFF.

The chain has TRBV29-1 and TRBJ2-7; no firm D call. With 2 bases removed from V and 0 bases from J, the gap between germline ends came to 8 bases. The CDR3 loop spans 13 amino acids. From germline, CDR1 is SQVTM and CDR2 ANQGSEA. The CDR3 DNA sequence: TGCAGCGTTGAAAGTACGAGCTCCTACGAGCAGTACTTC. Protein sequence: CSVESTSSYEQYF.

This chain connects TRBV7-8 to TRBJ2-7, with 10 bases fitting TRBD2. CDR1 is SGHVS and CDR2 is FQNEAQ in the germline V gene. The CDR3 length is 16 residues. Trimming at V came to 5 bases and at J to 12 bases, leaving 19 bases not matched to a gene. This chain's CDR3 is CASSIRTSGTSVLPYF. CDR3 nucleotide sequence: TGTGCCAGCAGCATCCGAACCTCTGGGACTAGCGTTCTCCCGTACTTC.

This chain joins TRBV15 and TRBJ1-3; 8 bases are shared with TRBD1. Losses at the gene ends were 5 bases for V and 6 bases for J; bases not matched to a gene: 6. CDR1 and CDR2 from the germline V gene are LNHNV and YYDKDF (reference sequence). This CDR3 has 14 amino acids. CDR3 protein: CATSFGQGTNTIYF. In DNA form, the CDR3 reads TGTGCCACCAGCTTCGGACAGGGTACAAACACCATATATTTT.